These 8 T cell receptor beta chains were all obtained from the same sample, sequenced in a study of T cells in Graves' hyperthyroidism and ophthalmopathy. Amplified TCR beta CDR3 regions derived from RNA transcripts. The TCR CDR3 was amplified in a first-round RT-PCR using the HTBI primer set. Each CDR3 protein gets one entry after TCRdb re-called the multiplex PCR reads with MiXCR. The profile covers around 610,000 distinct CDR3 sequences, with about 15% appearing a single time and approximately 4.3% taken by the ten largest. Source material: blood. Receptors were obtained from a woman in her 40s with Graves' ophthalmopathy.

In its sample, this clonotype was seen many times. V is TRBV12-3 or TRBV12-4 and J is TRBJ2-7; D gene unclear. The V and J ends lost 7 bases and 2 bases respectively, with 15 bases between them. The CDR3 has 14 residues. The CDR3 here is CASKLRTGPYEQYF. The DNA for the CDR3 is TGTGCCAGCAAACTTAGGACGGGTCCCTACGAGCAGTACTTC.

This clonotype was counted many times. This rearrangement joins TRBV28 to TRBJ2-2; maybe TRBD2 (6 bases). Germline CDR1 is MDHEN and CDR2 is SYDVKM. The CDR3 extends over 15 amino acids. Trimming removed 4 bases from V and 6 bases from J, with 15 bases in between. The CDR3 is CASSWVTSGAGELFF. DNA for the CDR3: TGTGCCAGCAGTTGGGTGACTAGTGGTGCCGGGGAGCTGTTTTTT.

This clonotype occurred many times. This chain uses TRBV7-3 with TRBJ2-5, with TRBD2 as a possible D gene (6 bases). Germline-derived CDR1 and CDR2 are SGHTA and FQGTGA. Trimming stripped 1 base from V and 1 base from J, with 10 bases between. CDR3 size: 15 residues. CDR3 loop: CASSLNGGRQETQYF. The CDR3 DNA sequence: TGTGCCAGCAGCTTAAACGGGGGTCGCCAAGAGACCCAGTACTTC.

The V and J genes are TRBV2 and TRBJ2-7; perhaps TRBD2 as D (5 bases). The CDR3 is 15 residues long. V lost 3 bases and J lost 4, with 16 bases in between. Germline CDR1 is SNHLY and CDR2 is FYNNEI. CDR3 region: CASSDGQRGYYEQYF. Written as DNA, the CDR3 is TGTGCCAGCAGTGACGGGCAGCGAGGGTATTACGAGCAGTACTTC.

V is TRBV2 and J is TRBJ2-2; 9 bases agree with TRBD1. The CDR3 is 15 residues long. Germline V gene sequence: CDR1 SNHLY, CDR2 FYNNEI. V lost 8 bases, J lost 3 bases, and 7 bases stayed unmatched. The CDR3 loop reads CASADRGPDTGELFF. CDR3 nucleotide sequence: TGTGCCAGCGCGGACAGGGGTCCAGACACCGGGGAGCTGTTTTTT. Based on the CDR3 plus reference TRBV2 and TRBJ2-2, the full variable domain is EPEVTQTPSHQVTQMGQEVILRCVPISNHLYFYWYRQILGQKVEFLVSFYNNEISEKSEIFDDQFSVERPDGSNFTLKIRSTKLEDSAMYFCASADRGPDTGELFFGEGSRLTVL.

This clonotype was seen at least ten times. This chain joins TRBV20-1 and TRBJ1-1, with D hard to call. Deletions cut 6 bases from V and 7 bases from J, with 15 bases between. The CDR3 sequence is 12 residues long. Germline CDR1 DFQATT, CDR2 SNEGSKA (reference sequence). For the CDR3, the DNA is TGCAGTGCCCCTCGGGGTCAGAGTGAAGCTTTCTTT. Amino acids: CSAPRGQSEAFF.

In its sample, this clonotype was seen many times. The CDR3 bases are TGTGCCAGCAGTTACGCCCACAGGGACGACTATGGCTACACCTTC. Translation: CASSYAHRDDYGYTF. This chain links TRBV6-5 with TRBJ1-2; possibly TRBD1 for D (6 bases). CDR3 length: 15 amino acids. CDR1 is MNHEY and CDR2 is SVGAGI in the germline V gene. V was cut by 2 bases and J by 3 bases, with 13 bases left in between.

This clonotype was seen only a few times. A much larger clone sits a single nucleotide away, making a read error possible. The chain joins TRBV11-2 to TRBJ2-7; 13 bases are shared with TRBD2. This CDR3 is 16 amino acids long. Trimming at V came to 1 base and at J to 4 bases, leaving 4 bases not matched to a gene. Per germline, CDR1 SGHAT and CDR2 FQNNGV. The CDR3 coding sequence is TGTGCCAGCAGCTTAGGGGGGACTAGCGGGATTTACGAGCAGTACTTC. It translates to CASSLGGTSGIYEQYF.